These T cell receptor beta chains were read from a single sample in a study of Graves' ophthalmopathy and Graves' hyperthyroidism. TCRdb reprocessed the multiplex PCR reads via MiXCR and lists one record per CDR3 protein. Of about 400,000 distinct CDR3 sequences detected, around 16% appear once; the ten largest clones hold 1.5% to 2%. The sequenced sample consisted of peripheral blood. Receptors originate from a woman aged 18-29 years with Graves' ophthalmopathy. The CDR3 runs from the conserved cysteine through the conserved F or W. Each record gives: CDR3 protein, CDR3 DNA, J gene, D gene, clone size, V gene. A D gene is named only where the DNA matches it firmly. Not all rows give a size; the values are once, few, many and, for expanded clones, a class.

CDR3: CASSLTGVMNSPLHF; DNA: TGTGCCAGCAGTTTAACAGGGGTGATGAATTCACCCCTCCACTTT; J: TRBJ1-6; D: TRBD1; size: many; V: TRBV28
CDR3: CASSLGTTADGYTF; DNA: TGTGCCAGCAGCTTAGGAACGACGGCTGATGGCTACACCTTC; J: TRBJ1-2; D: -; size: many; V: TRBV7-2
CDR3: CATSDLVRRELFF; DNA: TGTGCCACCAGTGACCTGGTCCGACGGGAGCTGTTTTTT; J: TRBJ2-2; D: -; size: -; V: TRBV24-1
CDR3: CASSEFSSSFEKTQYF; DNA: TGTGCCAGCAGTGAATTTTCGTCCTCCTTCGAGAAGACCCAGTACTTC; J: TRBJ2-5; D: -; size: many; V: TRBV6-1
CDR3: CASSLLGGGQETQYF; DNA: TGTGCCAGCAGTTTATTGGGAGGGGGGCAAGAGACCCAGTACTTC; J: TRBJ2-5; D: -; size: many; V: TRBV28
CDR3: CASITGVAGSETQYF; DNA: TGTGCCAGCATCACCGGGGTAGCGGGGTCGGAGACCCAGTACTTC; J: TRBJ2-5; D: TRBD2; size: many; V: TRBV7-9
CDR3: CASSTRVGVEQYF; DNA: TGTGCCAGCAGTACCCGGGTCGGTGTCGAGCAGTACTTC; J: TRBJ2-7; D: -; size: many; V: TRBV27
CDR3: CASSQSTVYEQYF; DNA: TGTGCCAGCAGCCAATCGACAGTCTACGAGCAGTACTTC; J: TRBJ2-7; D: -; size: many; V: TRBV28
CDR3: CSVPDRGGTEAFF; DNA: TGCAGCGTCCCGGACAGGGGAGGAACTGAAGCTTTCTTT; J: TRBJ1-1; D: TRBD1; size: many; V: TRBV29-1
CDR3: CASSWTRTQETQYF; DNA: TGTGCCAGCAGTTGGACTAGGACACAAGAGACCCAGTACTTC; J: TRBJ2-5; D: TRBD2; size: -; V: TRBV6-2/TRBV6-3
CDR3: CASSLGLFQETQYF; DNA: TGCGCCAGCAGCCTGGGACTATTCCAAGAGACCCAGTACTTC; J: TRBJ2-5; D: TRBD2; size: -; V: TRBV5-1
CDR3: CASSSIDRVTGELFF; DNA: TGTGCCAGCAGTTCGATCGACAGGGTGACCGGGGAGCTGTTTTTT; J: TRBJ2-2; D: TRBD1; size: -; V: TRBV12-3/TRBV12-4
CDR3: CASSYRDAPYEQYF; DNA: TGTGCCAGCAGCTATCGAGATGCGCCCTACGAGCAGTACTTC; J: TRBJ2-7; D: -; size: many; V: TRBV11-3
CDR3: CATSAGRVNTEAFF; DNA: TGTGCCACCAGTGCCGGCAGGGTGAACACTGAAGCTTTCTTT; J: TRBJ1-1; D: -; size: many; V: TRBV24-1
CDR3: CASSFGGPNSPLHF; DNA: TGTGCCAGCAGTTTCGGAGGCCCTAATTCACCCCTCCACTTT; J: TRBJ1-6; D: -; size: many; V: TRBV12-3/TRBV12-4
CDR3: CSVGRAETGELFF; DNA: TGCAGCGTTGGTCGGGCCGAGACCGGGGAGCTGTTTTTT; J: TRBJ2-2; D: -; size: many; V: TRBV29-1
CDR3: CASSLGDRANQPQHF; DNA: TGTGCCAGCAGTTTGGGGGACAGGGCCAATCAGCCCCAGCATTTT; J: TRBJ1-5; D: TRBD1; size: many; V: TRBV12-3/TRBV12-4
CDR3: CASSTSMNTEAFF; DNA: TGTGCCAGCAGTACAAGTATGAACACTGAAGCTTTCTTT; J: TRBJ1-1; D: -; size: few; V: TRBV12-3/TRBV12-4
CDR3: CASSPTGEVETQYF; DNA: TGTGCCAGCAGCCCGACAGGGGAAGTAGAGACCCAGTACTTC; J: TRBJ2-5; D: TRBD1; size: -; V: TRBV7-2
CDR3: CSARVGGRGMNTEAFF; DNA: TGCAGTGCTAGAGTAGGTGGAAGGGGGATGAACACTGAAGCTTTCTTT; J: TRBJ1-1; D: -; size: once; V: TRBV20-1
CDR3: CASNGLAGGVGETQYF; DNA: TGTGCCAGCAACGGATTAGCGGGGGGGGTCGGAGAGACCCAGTACTTC; J: TRBJ2-5; D: TRBD2; size: many; V: TRBV11-2
CDR3: CATSGSTPGDGYTF; DNA: TGTGCCACCAGTGGTTCGACCCCGGGGGATGGCTACACCTTC; J: TRBJ1-2; D: -; size: many; V: TRBV24-1
CDR3: CASSLSTGLREQYF; DNA: TGTGCCAGCAGCTTATCGACAGGGTTGAGAGAGCAGTACTTC; J: TRBJ2-7; D: TRBD1; size: many; V: TRBV7-9
CDR3: CATSDPTRTETQYF; DNA: TGTGCCACCAGTGACCCAACACGGACGGAGACCCAGTACTTC; J: TRBJ2-5; D: -; size: -; V: TRBV6-1
CDR3: CASSTGVGNIQYF; DNA: TGTGCCAGCTCGACAGGGGTTGGAAACATTCAGTACTTC; J: TRBJ2-4; D: TRBD1; size: many; V: TRBV27